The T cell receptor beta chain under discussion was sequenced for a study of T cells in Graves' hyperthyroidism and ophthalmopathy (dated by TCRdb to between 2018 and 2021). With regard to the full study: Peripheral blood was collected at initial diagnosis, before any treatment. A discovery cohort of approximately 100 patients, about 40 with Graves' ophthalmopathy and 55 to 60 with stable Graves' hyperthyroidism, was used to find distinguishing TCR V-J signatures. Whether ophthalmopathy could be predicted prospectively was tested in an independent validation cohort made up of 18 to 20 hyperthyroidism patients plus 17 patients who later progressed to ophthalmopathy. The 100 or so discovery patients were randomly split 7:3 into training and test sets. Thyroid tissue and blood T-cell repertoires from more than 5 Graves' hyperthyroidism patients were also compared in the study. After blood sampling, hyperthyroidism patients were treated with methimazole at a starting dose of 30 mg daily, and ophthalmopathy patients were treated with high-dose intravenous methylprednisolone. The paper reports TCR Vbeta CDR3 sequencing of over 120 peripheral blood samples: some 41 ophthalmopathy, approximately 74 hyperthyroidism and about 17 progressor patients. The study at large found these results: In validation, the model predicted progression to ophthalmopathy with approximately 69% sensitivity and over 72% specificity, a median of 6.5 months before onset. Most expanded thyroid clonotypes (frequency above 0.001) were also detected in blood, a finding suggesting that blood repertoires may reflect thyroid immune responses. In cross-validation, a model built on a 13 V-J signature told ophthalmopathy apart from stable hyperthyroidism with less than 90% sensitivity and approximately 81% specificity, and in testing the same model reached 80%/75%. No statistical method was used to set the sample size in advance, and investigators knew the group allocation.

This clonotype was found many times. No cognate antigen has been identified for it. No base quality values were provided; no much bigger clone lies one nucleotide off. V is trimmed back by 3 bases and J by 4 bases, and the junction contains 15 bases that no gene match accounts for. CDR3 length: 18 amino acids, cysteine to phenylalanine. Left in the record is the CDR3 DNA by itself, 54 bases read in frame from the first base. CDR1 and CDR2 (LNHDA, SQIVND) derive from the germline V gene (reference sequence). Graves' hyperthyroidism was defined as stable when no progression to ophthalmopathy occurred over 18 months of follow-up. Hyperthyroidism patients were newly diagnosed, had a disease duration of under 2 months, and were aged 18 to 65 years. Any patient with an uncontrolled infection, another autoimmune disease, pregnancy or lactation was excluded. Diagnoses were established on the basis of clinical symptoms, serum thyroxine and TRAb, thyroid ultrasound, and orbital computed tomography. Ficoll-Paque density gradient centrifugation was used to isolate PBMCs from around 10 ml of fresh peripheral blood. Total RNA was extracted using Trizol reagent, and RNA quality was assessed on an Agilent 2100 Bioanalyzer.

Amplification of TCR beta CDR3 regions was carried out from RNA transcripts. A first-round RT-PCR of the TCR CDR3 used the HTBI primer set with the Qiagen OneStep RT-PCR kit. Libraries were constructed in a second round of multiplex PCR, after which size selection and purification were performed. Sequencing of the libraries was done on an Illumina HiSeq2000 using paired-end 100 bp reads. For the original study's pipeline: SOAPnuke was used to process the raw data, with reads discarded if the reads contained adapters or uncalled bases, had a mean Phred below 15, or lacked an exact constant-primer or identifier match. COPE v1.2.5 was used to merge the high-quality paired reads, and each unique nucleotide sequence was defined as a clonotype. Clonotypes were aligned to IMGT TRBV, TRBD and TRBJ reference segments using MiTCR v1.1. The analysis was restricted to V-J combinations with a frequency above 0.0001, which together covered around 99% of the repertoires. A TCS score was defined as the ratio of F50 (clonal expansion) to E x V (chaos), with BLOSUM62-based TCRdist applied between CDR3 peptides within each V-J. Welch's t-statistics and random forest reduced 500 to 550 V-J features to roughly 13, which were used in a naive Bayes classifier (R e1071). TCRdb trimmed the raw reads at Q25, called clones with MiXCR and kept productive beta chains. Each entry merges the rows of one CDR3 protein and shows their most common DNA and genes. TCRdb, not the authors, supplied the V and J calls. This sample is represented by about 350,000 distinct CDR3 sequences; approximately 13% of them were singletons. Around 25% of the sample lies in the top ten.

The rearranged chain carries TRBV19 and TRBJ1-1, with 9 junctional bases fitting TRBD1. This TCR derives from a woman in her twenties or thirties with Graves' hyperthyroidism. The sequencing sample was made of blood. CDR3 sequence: CASSIRTKLDRGGTEAFF. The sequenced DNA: TGTGCCAGTAGTATTCGGACGAAACTCGACAGGGGGGGCACTGAAGCTTTCTTT.